This TCR beta chain was recovered during a study of cytomegalovirus exposure and HLA in healthy donors. Study-wide findings and caveats: The likely origin of a cluster of highly shared sequence variants was a sequencing artifact. Roughly uniform sequencing depth across donors was assumed, possibly incorrectly.

PCR employed 60 Vbeta and 13 Jbeta primers. The protocol was immunoSEQ multiplex PCR, while the TCRdb copy is restricted to in-frame clones and leaves out a portion. The data show some 99,000 clones, 69% seen once. The CDR3 loop spans 12 amino acids. Trimming removed 4 bases at V and 2 bases at J, with 4 bases between. Germline V lookup: CDR1 LNHDA, CDR2 SQIVND (reference sequence). Regarding this clone: Its antigen remains unidentified.

The sample consisted of PBMCs. The J gene is TRBJ2-3, the V gene TRBV19; D gene uncertain. The sequence was obtained from a woman between 70 and 85 years old in good health and CMV-seropositive. Here the CDR3 DNA reads TGTGCCAGTAGTAGAGCCACAGATACGCAGTATTTT. It encodes CASSRATDTQYF.